Below, 21 T cell receptor beta chains from the same sample are listed, as sequenced in a study of blood T cells in healthy people across ages. A second PCR of roughly 6 to 12 cycles used a sample-barcoded 5' primer and a J-beta primer mix. Each CDR3 protein gets one entry after TCRdb re-called the 5' RACE reads with MiXCR. The table lists more than 900,000 distinct CDR3 sequences, under 30% of them singletons. These sequences were also reported in another study, on T cells of mothers and their children.

The source material was blood. The receptors shown here come from a girl under 10 years old in good health.

The J gene is TRBJ2-7, the V gene TRBV20-1; 7 nucleotides line up with TRBD2. The length of the CDR3 is 15 residues. The V gene end was trimmed by 4 bases and the J gene end by 4 bases; junction bases not matched to a gene: 13. Germline V gene sequence: CDR1 DFQATT, CDR2 SNEGSKA (reference sequence). The CDR3 nucleotides are TGCAGTGCTACGATCGCCGGACGGGGGGAATACGAGCAGTACTTC. Its translation: CSATIAGRGEYEQYF.

The table lists this clonotype with a few counts. The chain recombines TRBV7-3 with TRBJ2-5, with D unresolved. The germline gives CDR1 SGHTA, CDR2 FQGTGA. V lost 2 bases and J 3 bases, leaving 10 bases between the germline ends. CDR3 length: 14 amino acids. The CDR3 loop reads CASSLGRTKETQYF. CDR3 sequence (DNA): TGTGCCAGCAGCTTAGGACGGACCAAAGAGACCCAGTACTTC.

This clonotype turned up a few times. The J gene is TRBJ1-5, the V gene TRBV5-1; the D gene is possibly TRBD1 (5 bases). From germline, CDR1 is SGHRS and CDR2 YFSETQ. CDR3 size: 13 residues. The V gene lost 5 bases and the J gene lost 8 bases, with 14 bases spanning the gap. DNA for the CDR3: TGCGCCAGCAGGGTGGGGCCCAGTGAGCCCCAGCATTTT. Protein: CASRVGPSEPQHF.

V usage is TRBV5-1 and J usage is TRBJ1-2; possibly TRBD1 for D (5 bases). V lost 0 bases to trimming and J lost 4 bases, with 13 bases between them. This CDR3 region has 15 residues. Germline assignment: CDR1 SGHRS and CDR2 YFSETQ. This chain's CDR3 is CASSLGQPGLYGYTF. In DNA, the CDR3 is TGCGCCAGCAGCTTGGGACAGCCCGGCCTCTATGGCTACACCTTC. The whole variable domain, filled in from reference TRBV5-1 and TRBJ1-2, reads KAGVTQTPRYLIKTRGQQVTLSCSPISGHRSVSWYQQTPGQGLQFLFEYFSETQRNKGNFPGRFSGRQFSNSRSEMNVSTLELGDSALYLCASSLGQPGLYGYTFGSGTRLTVV.

This clonotype was picked up a small number of times. The chain couples TRBV20-1 to TRBJ2-5; D gene unclear. The CDR3 is made up of 12 amino acids. In germline, CDR1 is DFQATT, CDR2 SNEGSKA (reference sequence). The DNA for the CDR3 is TGCGGCGTTTGGGCCAGCCAAGAGACCCAGTACTTC. Its protein product is CGVWASQETQYF.

This clonotype turned up a few times. The gene calls are TRBV5-1 and TRBJ2-3; D call uncertain. Germline lookup yields CDR1 SGHRS and CDR2 YFSETQ. V was cut by 1 base and J by 7 bases, with 10 bases left in between. CDR3 length: 13 amino acids. CDR3 coding DNA: TGCGCCAGCAGCTTGTATCGTACAAATACGCAGTATTTT. Protein: CASSLYRTNTQYF.

This clonotype turned up a few times. The CDR3 spells CASSLGALAKNIQYF. CDR3 nucleotide sequence: TGTGCCAGCTCGCTCGGAGCGTTAGCCAAAAACATTCAGTACTTC. The rearrangement links TRBV9 to TRBJ2-4; D gene ambiguous. CDR1 and CDR2 (germline): SGDLS, YYNGEE. The CDR3 is 15 residues long. The V gene lost 7 bases and the J gene lost 0 bases, with 14 bases spanning the gap. The complete variable domain, with remaining parts taken from reference TRBV9 and TRBJ2-4, reads DSGVTQTPKHLITATGQRVTLRCSPRSGDLSVYWYQQSLDQGLQFLIQYYNGEERAKGNILERFSAQQFPDLHSELNLSSLELGDSALYFCASSLGALAKNIQYFGAGTRLSVL.

V usage is TRBV7-2 and J usage is TRBJ2-5, with D possibly called TRBD1 or TRBD2 (5 bases each). Near its end, the DNA agrees better with TRBJ2-7, so the J call may be wrong. In germline, CDR1 is SGHTA, CDR2 FQGNSA. CDR3 length equals 14 residues. CDR3 sequence reads: CASKRGPISYEQYF. The CDR3 DNA reads as TGTGCCAGCAAGAGGGGACCTATCTCCTACGAGCAGTACTTC.

A note on this clonotype: Mismatch with germline at one junction end may stem from a read error. The CDR3 reads CASSLTGEVLF. CDR3 nucleotide sequence: TGTGCCAGCAGCCTCACAGGGGAGGTGCTCTTC. This rearrangement joins TRBV14 to TRBJ2-1; TRBD1 might be the D (7 bases). The CDR3 has 11 amino acids. Germline V lookup: CDR1 SGHDN, CDR2 FVKESK.

The chain combines TRBV4-3 with TRBJ2-1, with TRBD1 identical over 9 bases. Unmatched junction bases numbered 8, after V lost 4 bases and J lost 10 bases. CDR3 length: 14 residues. Germline-derived CDR1 and CDR2 are LGHNA and YSLEER. CDR3 bases: TGCGCCAGCAGCCGAAACAGGGGGCAGTACGAGCAGTTCTTC. Its protein product is CASSRNRGQYEQFF.

This chain links TRBV12-3 or TRBV12-4 with TRBJ2-1; TRBD1 is a possible D gene (7 bases). The last part of the DNA fits TRBJ2-7 better; the J call may be wrong. The CDR3 loop spans 15 amino acids. The CDR3 DNA is TGTGCCAGCAGTTTAGCAGGGGGCGCGGGAATCGAGCAGTACTTC. As protein: CASSLAGGAGIEQYF.

J is TRBJ2-2 and V is TRBV29-1; D remains ambiguous. Per the germline V gene, CDR1 is SQVTM and CDR2 is ANQGSEA. The CDR3 consists of 15 residues. Trimming removed 4 bases at V and 6 bases at J, with 18 bases between. In DNA, the CDR3 is TGCAGCGTTGGACGGATGCTTTCAGGCCCCGGGGAGCTGTTTTTT. It codes for CSVGRMLSGPGELFF.

The chain carries TRBV10-3 and TRBJ2-5; the D is unclear. CDR1 and CDR2 from the germline V gene are ENHRY and SYGVKD. The CDR3 loop spans 12 amino acids. Trimming took 11 bases from V and 5 from J, leaving 15 bases between them. CDR3 DNA: TGTGCCGCAAGTCGGCCCCAGGAGACCCAGTACTTC. It specifies CAASRPQETQYF.

Comment on this clonotype: A read error may produce the germline difference seen at one junction end. CDR3 bases: TGTGCCAGCTCACCGAAGCGGGAGGGCTGGAGGTTCTTC. Translation gives CASSPKREGWRFF. The J gene is TRBJ2-5, the V gene TRBV18, with 10 nucleotides matching TRBD2. This CDR3 is built from 13 residues. CDR1 KGHSH and CDR2 LQKENI come from the germline V gene.

CDR3 region: CASSQAGRATRGEKLFF. The CDR3 DNA is TGCGCCAGCAGCCAAGCTGGGAGGGCAACCCGAGGGGAAAAACTGTTTTTT. The genes are TRBV4-1 and TRBJ1-4; D gene uncertain. Germline V gives CDR1 MGHRA, CDR2 YSYEKL. The CDR3 contains 17 residues. Trimming removed 1 base at V and 8 bases at J, with 20 bases between.

V gene TRBV11-2 combines with J gene TRBJ1-4, with D unresolved. The CDR3 length is 13 residues. The V end lost 3 bases, the J end lost 3 bases, and 5 bases lay between the germline ends. Germline CDR1 is SGHAT and CDR2 is FQNNGV. The CDR3 region is CASSFAPNEKLFF. For the CDR3, the DNA is TGTGCCAGCAGCTTCGCCCCTAATGAAAAACTGTTTTTT.

This clonotype was observed a handful of times. The chain carries TRBV5-1 and TRBJ2-5, with 8 bases that match TRBD2. The CDR3 length is 14 residues. Unmatched junction bases numbered 5, after V lost 6 bases and J lost 1 base. Germline values: CDR1 SGHRS, CDR2 YFSETQ. CDR3 loop: CASKDSGAQETQYF. The CDR3 DNA sequence: TGCGCCAGCAAAGATAGCGGGGCCCAAGAGACCCAGTACTTC.

This clonotype showed up just a few times. The chain is built from TRBV28 and TRBJ2-7, with 7 bases fitting TRBD1. Losses at the gene ends were 5 bases for V and 9 bases for J; bases not matched to a gene: 4. The germline V gene has CDR1 MDHEN and CDR2 SYDVKM. The CDR3 is 11 amino acids. The CDR3 here is CASSQGVGQYF. The CDR3 bases are TGTGCCAGCAGTCAGGGGGTAGGGCAGTACTTC.

This clonotype has more than one count but fewer than ten. In nucleotides, the CDR3 is TGTGCCAGCAGCAGCGAAGTAGAGGGAGGCTACACCTTC. Its protein product is CASSSEVEGGYTF. The chain is built from TRBV14 and TRBJ1-2; D is unresolved. CDR1 is SGHDN and CDR2 is FVKESK in the germline V gene. The CDR3 has 13 residues. V dropped 5 bases and J dropped 8 bases, with 15 bases sitting between them.

The CDR3 region is CASSLNSFYNEQFF. The DNA of the CDR3 is TGTGCCAGCAGTTTAAACAGTTTTTACAATGAGCAGTTCTTC. V is TRBV27 and J is TRBJ2-1; D unclear. CDR3 length: 14 residues. V lost 2 bases and J 4 bases, leaving 9 bases between the germline ends. The germline CDR1 and CDR2 sequences are MNHEY and SMNVEV (reference sequence).

This clonotype was seen only a few times. V and J are TRBV24-1 and TRBJ2-5, with unresolved D. The CDR3 spans 12 residues. V lost 0 bases and J 5 bases, leaving 3 bases between the germline ends. Germline CDR1 KGHDR, CDR2 SFDVKD. The CDR3 nucleotides read TGTGCCACCAGTGATTTGATGGAGACCCAGTACTTC. This codes for CATSDLMETQYF.